These 18 T cell receptor beta chains were all obtained from the same sample, sequenced in a study of T cell responses to AZD1222 COVID-19 vaccine. Method: immunoSEQ multiplex PCR; TCRdb's copy keeps in-frame clones and lacks some. The table lists about 120,000 clones, about 92% of them singletons. Specimen: peripheral blood, collected 28 days after the second AZD1222 dose. The receptors here all came from an adult who received the AZD1222 COVID-19 vaccine.

The rearrangement links TRBV18 to TRBJ1-5; D may be TRBD1 (5 bases). V was pared by 5 bases and J by 7 bases, with 12 bases between. This CDR3 contains 13 residues. Germline V gene data show CDR1 as KGHSH and CDR2 as LQKENI. DNA of the CDR3: TGTGCCAGCTCAGACTCAGGGCTGCAGCCCCAGCATTTT. Its translation is CASSDSGLQPQHF.

This clone was detected a few times. V gene TRBV7-9 combines with J gene TRBJ2-3, with D unclear. Germline V lookup: CDR1 SEHNR, CDR2 FQNEAQ (reference sequence). The V gene lost 1 base and the J gene lost 0 bases, with 2 bases spanning the gap. The CDR3 extends over 13 amino acids. CDR3 nucleotides: TGTGCCAGCAGCTTAGTAAGCACAGATACGCAGTATTTT. Translated: CASSLVSTDTQYF.

The CDR3 reads CASSILSGARELFF. The CDR3, as DNA: TGTGCCAGCAGCATCCTTAGCGGGGCCCGGGAGCTGTTTTTT. The chain carries TRBV7-2 and TRBJ2-2; 8 nucleotides line up with TRBD2. CDR1 and CDR2 from the germline V gene are SGHTA and FQGNSA. The CDR3 has 14 residues. Losses at the gene ends were 5 bases for V and 9 bases for J; bases not matched to a gene: 8.

Note on this clone: The junction and the germline gene differ at one end; a read error may be behind it. The chain uses TRBV11-2 and TRBJ1-6, with D unresolved. CDR3 length: 15 amino acids. Germline CDR1 is SGHAT and CDR2 is FQNNGV. CDR3 DNA sequence: TGTGCCAGCAGCCTAGAAATCCAAGAGAGTTCACCCCTCCACTTT. It translates to CASSLEIQESSPLHF.

The rearrangement joins TRBV6-6 to TRBJ2-1, with TRBD1 as a possible D gene (6 bases). Germline V gene sequence: CDR1 MNHNY, CDR2 SVGAGI (reference sequence). The ends were cut back, 7 bases at V and 3 bases at J, with 7 bases in the middle. This CDR3 is built from 12 residues. CDR3 loop: CASKGDYNEQFF. The CDR3 DNA sequence: TGTGCCAGCAAGGGGGACTACAATGAGCAGTTCTTC.

The chain carries TRBV6-2 or TRBV6-3 and TRBJ1-1, with D possibly being TRBD1 (5 bases). V was shortened by 5 bases and J by 7 bases, with 17 bases between the two germline ends. The CDR3 contains 14 residues. CDR1 and CDR2 from the germline V gene are MNHEY and SVGEGT. For the CDR3, the DNA is TGTGCCAGCAGTAAACTACGGGGACCGAATGAAGCTTTCTTT. This codes for CASSKLRGPNEAFF.

V gene TRBV19 combines with J gene TRBJ2-7, with TRBD1 matching 12 bases. V lost 3 bases and J lost 4; bases outside the gene matches: 10. Germline lookup yields CDR1 LNHDA and CDR2 SQIVND (reference sequence). The CDR3 has 17 amino acids. The CDR3 here is CASSIGTGGVSLYEQYF. CDR3 coding DNA: TGTGCCAGTAGTATTGGGACAGGGGGCGTGAGTTTGTACGAGCAGTACTTC.

V gene TRBV19 combines with J gene TRBJ1-4; tentative D call: TRBD1 (5 bases). CDR1 is LNHDA and CDR2 is SQIVND in the germline V gene (reference sequence). V shed 8 bases and J shed 8 bases, with 15 bases lying between them. The CDR3 is 13 residues long. CDR3 sequence reads: CASAWSSGEKLFF. As DNA, the CDR3 is TGTGCCAGTGCCTGGAGTTCAGGGGAAAAACTGTTTTTT. The full variable domain, completed using reference TRBV19 and TRBJ1-4, is DGGITQSPKYLFRKEGQNVTLSCEQNLNHDAMYWYRQDPGQGLRLIYYSQIVNDFQKGDIAEGYSVSREKKESFPLTVTSAQKNPTAFYLCASAWSSGEKLFFGSGTQLSVL.

This clone was seen just once. The J gene is TRBJ2-5, the V gene TRBV15, with a weak D call TRBD2 (6 bases). Germline assignment: CDR1 LNHNV and CDR2 YYDKDF (reference sequence). CDR3 length equals 14 residues. With 5 bases removed from V and 5 bases from J, the gap between germline ends came to 15 bases. The CDR3, as DNA: TGTGCCACCAGCTCCTCGACTAGTCTGGAGACCCAGTACTTC. Translation: CATSSSTSLETQYF.

The V and J genes are TRBV21-1 and TRBJ1-4; TRBD1, the D gene given by the table, was not confirmed from the DNA. TRBV21-1 constitutes a pseudogene. This CDR3 is built from 17 residues. The chain's CDR3 is CASSNGQGNSSNEKLFF. DNA for the CDR3: TGTGCCAGCAGCAACGGACAGGGGAACTCATCAAATGAAAAACTGTTTTTT.

The V gene is TRBV9, the J gene TRBJ2-3; D gene uncertain. This CDR3 contains 13 residues. Germline CDR1 and CDR2: SGDLS and YYNGEE. V lost 0 bases, J lost 1 base, and 3 bases lay in between. CDR3 in DNA: TGTGCCAGCAGCGTAGTTCGCACAGATACGCAGTATTTT. It specifies CASSVVRTDTQYF.

The genes are TRBV2 and TRBJ2-1, with 11 nucleotides matching TRBD2. The CDR3 covers 16 residues. The V and J ends lost 0 bases and 8 bases, in that order; junction bases with no gene match: 6. The V gene's germline CDR1 is SNHLY and CDR2 FYNNEI. CDR3 nucleotide sequence: TGTGCCAGCAGTGAAGCCCCCACTAGCGGGAGCCATGAGCAGTTCTTC. This encodes CASSEAPTSGSHEQFF.

The rearrangement joins TRBV7-9 to TRBJ2-3; no clear D. The V gene's germline CDR1 is SEHNR and CDR2 FQNEAQ (reference sequence). This CDR3 contains 12 residues. V lost 2 bases and J 5 bases, leaving 5 bases between the germline ends. CDR3 DNA: TGTGCCAGCAGCTTAACCGGAGATACGCAGTATTTT. Residues: CASSLTGDTQYF.

The CDR3: CASNPGRGTQYF. The CDR3 bases are TGTGCCAGCAATCCGGGCCGTGGGACCCAGTACTTC. The rearrangement joins TRBV19 to TRBJ2-5, with no clear D. CDR1 and CDR2 (germline): LNHDA, SQIVND (reference sequence). The CDR3 loop spans 12 amino acids. V lost 9 bases to trimming and J lost 7 bases, with 15 bases between them. Based on the CDR3 plus reference TRBV19 and TRBJ2-5, the full variable domain is DGGITQSPKYLFRKEGQNVTLSCEQNLNHDAMYWYRQDPGQGLRLIYYSQIVNDFQKGDIAEGYSVSREKKESFPLTVTSAQKNPTAFYLCASNPGRGTQYFGPGTRLLVL.

V usage is TRBV7-8 and J usage is TRBJ1-4; D ambiguous. CDR3 length: 15 residues. Germline lookup yields CDR1 SGHVS and CDR2 FQNEAQ. Trimming removed 3 bases from V and 0 bases from J, with 8 bases in between. In DNA form, the CDR3 reads TGTGCCAGCAGCTTGGGTGTCGCAACTAATGAAAAACTGTTTTTT. Its protein product is CASSLGVATNEKLFF.

The chain is built from TRBV19 and TRBJ1-1, with D uncertain. There are 14 residues in the CDR3. Germline CDR1 is LNHDA and CDR2 is SQIVND (reference sequence). With 7 bases removed from V and 1 base from J, the gap between germline ends came to 13 bases. The DNA of the CDR3 is TGTGCCAGTACCCCGGACTGGAGGAACACTGAAGCTTTCTTT. Its protein product is CASTPDWRNTEAFF.

V is TRBV19 and J is TRBJ2-7, with D perhaps TRBD2 (6 bases). Deletions cut 4 bases from V and 3 bases from J, with 13 bases between. The CDR3 runs to 14 residues. The V gene's germline CDR1 is LNHDA and CDR2 SQIVND (reference sequence). CDR3 region: CASSSSGTYYEQYF. The CDR3 region has the DNA TGTGCCAGTAGTAGTTCCGGGACTTACTACGAGCAGTACTTC.

The chain couples TRBV13 to TRBJ2-1; the D gene is possibly TRBD1 (6 bases). The CDR3 extends over 15 amino acids. Germline CDR1 reads PRHDT; CDR2 reads FYEKMQ (reference sequence). The V gene lost 7 bases and the J gene lost 2 bases, with 15 bases spanning the gap. This CDR3 is CASTAQGPTYNEQFF. CDR3 DNA: TGTGCCAGCACCGCACAGGGTCCTACCTACAATGAGCAGTTCTTC.